The 5 T cell receptor beta chains presented below share a single source sample, sequenced in a study of T cell clonality in common variable immunodeficiency. The study's findings and limits: In common variable immunodeficiency, TCR beta chains reportedly carried fewer deletions and N-nucleotide insertions.

Their specific antigens are unknown. Clones were sequenced by immunoSEQ multiplex PCR, and TCRdb holds only the in-frame ones, with some missing. The sample includes roughly 2,400 clones, none of them occurring once. The source material was peripheral blood mononuclear cells. These receptors were collected from a human donor with common variable immunodeficiency.

By share, this clone counts as large (0.1 to 1%). The CDR3 bases that were read are TGTGCCAGCAGGCTCAAGTCGGCTAGCGGAACTAGCACAGATACG. It codes for CASRLKSASGTSTDT. The whole CDR3 sequence reads CASRLKSASGTSTDTQYF. The V gene is TRBV2, the J gene TRBJ2-3; 7 bases are shared with TRBD2. The CDR3 is cut off 3 residues early in the read; its end comes from the germline J gene. The CDR3 has 18 amino acids. CDR1 SNHLY and CDR2 FYNNEI come from the germline V gene. The junction had 15 bases not matched to a gene; V was cut back by 6 bases and J by 0 bases.

This clone was detected a few times. The read terminates 3 residues ahead of where the CDR3 ends, so the germline J gene completes it. This chain joins TRBV6-1 and TRBJ2-7; TRBD1 matches 8 bases. The CDR3 spans 15 residues. Per germline, CDR1 MNHNS and CDR2 SASEGT. After removal of 3 bases from V and 1 base from J, the junction contained 5 bases not matched to a gene. The chain's CDR3 is CASSDDRGLSYEQYF. The CDR3 DNA, read in part, is TGTGCCAGCAGTGACGACAGGGGACTTTCCTACGAG.

In its sample, this clone is medium-sized (0.01 to 0.1%). One junction end disagrees with the germline gene, perhaps due to a read error. From the germline J gene comes the end of the CDR3, since the read stops 3 residues before it. The chain recombines TRBV4-2 with TRBJ2-7, with 13 bases fitting TRBD2. CDR1 is LGHNA and CDR2 is YNFKEQ in the germline V gene. This CDR3 comprises 17 residues. The covered CDR3 bases are TGCGCCAGCAGCCAGACCGGACTAGCGGGAGAAAAACGCGAG. It encodes CASSQTGLAGEKRE. The full CDR3 is CASSQTGLAGEKREQYF.

This clone qualifies as medium-sized. The read stops 3 residues short of the end of the CDR3; the missing end is completed from the germline J gene. The chain carries TRBV18 and TRBJ1-2; TRBD1 matches at 8 bases. CDR1 is KGHSH, CDR2 LQKENI, per germline. V dropped 3 bases and J dropped 6; count of bases not matched to a gene: 12. The CDR3 totals 16 residues. The covered CDR3 bases are TGTGCCAGCTCACCTAACACGAGGACAGGGAGAAATGGC. This sequence encodes CASSPNTRTGRNG. The whole CDR3 is CASSPNTRTGRNGYTF.

Notes on this clone: Read coverage stops 3 residues before the CDR3 terminus; the germline J gene supplies the remainder. The genes are TRBV5-6 and TRBJ2-1, with 8 bases that match TRBD1. Trimming removed 3 bases from V and 2 bases from J; junction bases left unmatched: 4. CDR3 length: 15 amino acids. The germline CDR1 and CDR2 sequences are SGHDT and YYEEEE. CDR3 DNA, as far as it was read: TGTGCCAGCAGCTCATTACAGGGGGCCTACAATGAG. Translated: CASSSLQGAYNE. The entire CDR3 protein reads CASSSLQGAYNEQFF.